This T cell receptor beta chain was sequenced for a study of T cells in Graves' hyperthyroidism and ophthalmopathy. The TCR beta CDR3 regions underwent amplification using RNA transcripts as the source. With the HTBI primer set, the TCR CDR3 went through a first round of RT-PCR. TCRdb called the multiplex PCR reads again in MiXCR, with one record for every CDR3 protein. Among hundreds of thousands of distinct CDR3 sequences listed, 14% were seen once. Overall study results and limits: Appearing also in blood were most of the thyroid clonotypes expanded above 0.001.

Under 12 ml fresh peripheral blood yielded the PBMCs. In regard to this clonotype: Its antigen is unidentified. The junction departs from the called germline gene at one end, perhaps through a read error.

The CDR3 is made up of 11 amino acids. The chain is built from TRBV12-3 or TRBV12-4 and TRBJ2-2; the D is unclear. The TCR comes from a woman aged 35 to 49 with Graves' hyperthyroidism. Sample: blood. CDR3 in DNA: TGTGCCAGCGGTTTGGGCGGGGAGCTGTTTTTT. This gives the protein CASGLGGELFF.